What follows are 9 T cell receptor beta chains derived from one specimen sequenced in a study of blood T cell repertoires in COVID-19. Sequenced by immunoSEQ multiplex PCR; TCRdb stores in-frame clones only, minus some. Altogether more than 120,000 clones are present, 88% being singletons, with the ten largest covering about 28%. Sequencing was done on a sample of peripheral blood. The receptor source for this set is a human donor in a cohort sampled during active COVID-19.

CDR3 sequence reads: CASSRQGGQETQYF. CDR3 nucleotides: TGTGCCAGCAGTAGACAGGGTGGTCAAGAGACCCAGTACTTC. This chain uses TRBV6-5 with TRBJ2-5, with 7 nucleotides matching TRBD1. The CDR3 is made up of 14 amino acids. With V trimmed by 5 bases and J by 2 bases, 5 bases remained unmatched. CDR1 is MNHEY, CDR2 SVGAGI, per germline.

This chain connects TRBV5-4 to TRBJ2-5; TRBD2 aligns across 9 bases. V shed 5 bases and J 5 bases; nucleotides not matched to a gene: 19. Germline CDR1 is SGHNT and CDR2 is YYREEE (reference sequence). This CDR3 is 18 amino acids long. The CDR3 region has the DNA TGTGCCAGCAGGAAGGGTGGCGGGGGGGCGATGGGATCGGAGACCCAGTACTTC. Protein product: CASRKGGGGAMGSETQYF. Complete variable domain (other parts from reference TRBV5-4 and TRBJ2-5): ETGVTQSPTHLIKTRGQQVTLRCSSQSGHNTVSWYQQALGQGPQFIFQYYREEENGRGNFPPRFSGLQFPNYSSELNVNALELDDSALYLCASRKGGGGAMGSETQYFGPGTRLLVL.

The J gene is TRBJ1-3, the V gene TRBV5-5; 7 nucleotides agree with TRBD1. CDR1 is SGHKS, CDR2 YYEKEE, per germline (reference sequence). V dropped 4 bases and J dropped 0; count of bases not matched to a gene: 7. The length of the CDR3 is 16 residues. Here the CDR3 reads CASSRLWDSSGNTIYF. CDR3 bases: TGTGCCAGCAGCCGCCTTTGGGACAGCTCTGGAAACACCATATATTTT.

V and J are TRBV15 and TRBJ1-2; 10 nucleotides align to TRBD1. The CDR3 sequence is 16 residues long. The germline V gene has CDR1 LNHNV and CDR2 YYDKDF (reference sequence). V gave up 3 bases and J gave up 6 bases; unmatched junction bases: 10. CDR3 nucleotide sequence: TGTGCCACCAGCAGGGTTCTGGGACAGGGGCGTAATGGCTACACCTTC. As protein: CATSRVLGQGRNGYTF.

The chain combines TRBV9 with TRBJ2-1; TRBD2 matches at 7 bases. The CDR3 spans 15 residues. Germline V lookup: CDR1 SGDLS, CDR2 YYNGEE. J lost 10 bases, V lost 0 bases, and 10 bases had no gene match. The CDR3 loop is CASSVGGGLAMEQFF. The DNA of the CDR3 is TGTGCCAGCAGCGTAGGCGGGGGTCTCGCAATGGAGCAGTTCTTC.

Here the CDR3 DNA reads TGCGCCAGCAGCCAAGAGATGAGGGGGGGGTTCTACGAGCAGTACTTC. Its protein is CASSQEMRGGFYEQYF. This chain joins TRBV4-1 and TRBJ2-7; tentative D call: TRBD2 (7 bases). V lost 0 bases to trimming and J lost 3 bases, with 15 bases between them. Germline V gene lookup returns CDR1 MGHRA and CDR2 YSYEKL. The CDR3 is 16 amino acids.

The chain has TRBV3-1 (or the pseudogene TRBV3-2) and TRBJ1-2; no clear D. V was pared by 6 bases and J by 8 bases, with 19 bases between. This CDR3 spans 14 amino acids. Germline V gene lookup returns CDR1 LGHDT and CDR2 YNNKEL (reference sequence). The CDR3, as DNA: TGTGCCAGCAGTCCCACGGCGGACGGCGGGGGCTACACCTTC. Encoded protein: CASSPTADGGGYTF.

V and J are TRBV19 and TRBJ2-7; 8 bases line up with TRBD1. Germline CDR1 is LNHDA and CDR2 is SQIVND (reference sequence). With 10 bases clipped from V and 6 bases from J, the junction kept 5 bases outside the gene matches. The CDR3 has 11 residues. The CDR3, as DNA: TGTGCCACCCTGGACAGGGCCGAGCAGTACTTC. Amino acid sequence: CATLDRAEQYF.

The rearrangement links TRBV12-3 or TRBV12-4 to TRBJ1-2; maybe TRBD1 (6 bases). Trimming removed 5 bases at V and 6 bases at J, with 13 bases between. This CDR3 contains 13 residues. Written as DNA, the CDR3 is TGTGCCAGCAGTCGCACAGGGATGGATGGCTACACCTTC. Amino acid sequence: CASSRTGMDGYTF.